Each of the 26 T cell receptor beta chains below was sequenced from the same sample in a study of control samples from healthy donors and cancer patients (dated by TCRdb to 2020 to 2022). Library method: the immunoSEQ multiplex PCR assay. In its TCRdb copy, this immuneACCESS table keeps in-frame sequences only and misses some clones. Where compared with another copy, unresolved V genes explain less than half of these, and the others have no known cause. The sample table records 74,000 or so clones; around nine tenths of these occur just once. Approximately 7.2% of the sample is in the top ten clones. Sequencing input: blood. Receptors originate from a man aged 45-65 years in good health.

The chain carries TRBV11-2 and TRBJ2-3, with 11 bases aligning to TRBD2. This CDR3 is built from 15 residues. V gave up 6 bases and J gave up 6 bases; unmatched junction bases: 8. Germline CDR1 reads SGHAT; CDR2 reads FQNNGV. The CDR3 DNA sequence: TGTGCCAGCAGACCTAATAGCGGGGGGGCGGATACGCAGTATTTT. Protein: CASRPNSGGADTQYF.

This chain uses TRBV18 with TRBJ1-4; weak D call: TRBD1 (6 bases). The CDR3 loop spans 13 amino acids. Germline V CDR1 and CDR2: KGHSH, LQKENI. Trimming took 6 bases from V and 5 from J, leaving 10 bases between them. The CDR3: CASSKDRNEKLFF. As DNA, the CDR3 is TGTGCCAGCTCCAAGGACAGAAATGAAAAACTGTTTTTT.

The V and J genes are TRBV3-1 (or the pseudogene TRBV3-2) and TRBJ2-3; D unresolved. Germline values: CDR1 LGHDT, CDR2 YNNKEL (reference sequence). The V and J ends lost 3 bases and 6 bases respectively, with 13 bases between them. The CDR3 loop spans 14 amino acids. CDR3 sequence: CASSQSGPADTQYF. CDR3 DNA: TGTGCCAGCAGCCAGTCAGGACCAGCGGATACGCAGTATTTT.

The V call is TRBV19, the J call TRBJ1-2; no firm D call. Trimming took off 10 bases at V and 3 bases at J, with 12 bases between the two ends. Per germline, CDR1 LNHDA and CDR2 SQIVND (reference sequence). This CDR3 comprises 12 residues. CDR3 sequence reads: CATSSDHYGYTF. The DNA of the CDR3 is TGTGCCACTTCGTCGGACCACTATGGCTACACCTTC. The full variable domain, rest sourced from reference TRBV19 and TRBJ1-2, is DGGITQSPKYLFRKEGQNVTLSCEQNLNHDAMYWYRQDPGQGLRLIYYSQIVNDFQKGDIAEGYSVSREKKESFPLTVTSAQKNPTAFYLCATSSDHYGYTFGSGTRLTVV.

The gene calls are TRBV2 and TRBJ1-1, with TRBD1 as a possible D gene (6 bases). The CDR3 totals 14 residues. V lost 6 bases, J lost 2 bases, and 13 bases lay in between. Germline V gene sequence: CDR1 SNHLY, CDR2 FYNNEI. DNA of the CDR3: TGTGCCAGCAGGTTGGACAGCGTCAACACTGAAGCTTTCTTT. Residues: CASRLDSVNTEAFF.

This clone is a singleton in its sample. The V gene is TRBV15, the J gene TRBJ1-1; 7 bases agree with TRBD1. CDR1 LNHNV and CDR2 YYDKDF come from the germline V gene (reference sequence). The CDR3 covers 18 residues. Trimming cost V 4 bases and J 3 bases; bases outside gene matches: 17. In DNA form, the CDR3 reads TGTGCCACCAGCATGAGGCGGAGGGGGCGCGTCTCGGACACTGAAGCTTTCTTT. It specifies CATSMRRRGRVSDTEAFF.

This clone showed up just once. The V and J genes are TRBV5-4 and TRBJ2-1, with 9 bases lining up with TRBD2. Germline V lookup: CDR1 SGHNT, CDR2 YYREEE (reference sequence). The CDR3 consists of 17 residues. J gave up 7 bases and V 3 bases, and 14 bases lay outside the gene matches. CDR3 sequence reads: CASSSPIGGGAQNEQFF. CDR3 sequence (DNA): TGTGCCAGCAGCTCCCCAATTGGCGGGGGGGCCCAGAATGAGCAGTTCTTC. Full variable domain (rest looked up from reference TRBV5-4 and TRBJ2-1): ETGVTQSPTHLIKTRGQQVTLRCSSQSGHNTVSWYQQALGQGPQFIFQYYREEENGRGNFPPRFSGLQFPNYSSELNVNALELDDSALYLCASSSPIGGGAQNEQFFGPGTRLTVL.

The chain has TRBV6-6 and TRBJ2-7; no clear D. This CDR3 has 12 residues. Per the germline V gene, CDR1 is MNHNY and CDR2 is SVGAGI (reference sequence). V was trimmed by 5 bases and J by 5 bases, leaving 10 bases between them. CDR3 in amino acids: CASSTGVHEQYF. In DNA, the CDR3 is TGTGCCAGCAGTACGGGCGTGCACGAGCAGTACTTC.

V gene TRBV4-2 combines with J gene TRBJ1-4, with 8 nucleotides matching TRBD1. Germline V gene sequence: CDR1 LGHNA, CDR2 YNFKEQ. The CDR3 length is 16 residues. Unmatched junction bases numbered 9, after V lost 1 base and J lost 8 bases. The CDR3 sequence is CASSQGLQGVQEKLFF. The CDR3 nucleotides are TGTGCCAGCAGCCAAGGGCTACAGGGGGTTCAGGAAAAACTGTTTTTT.

This chain links TRBV11-2 with TRBJ1-4; no clear D. This CDR3 region has 14 residues. Deletions cut 3 bases from V and 3 bases from J, with 8 bases between. CDR1 and CDR2 (germline): SGHAT, FQNNGV. In DNA form, the CDR3 reads TGTGCCAGCAGCTTTGACCGCTCTAATGAAAAACTGTTTTTT. Translated, it gives CASSFDRSNEKLFF.

The genes are TRBV13 and TRBJ1-1, with no clear D. V lost 3 bases and J lost 7, with 21 bases in between. Germline V gene sequence: CDR1 PRHDT, CDR2 FYEKMQ (reference sequence). The CDR3 consists of 16 residues. The DNA for the CDR3 is TGTGCCAGCAGCTTGTATTATCGAGGGCAGAGGCTTGAAGCTTTCTTT. It specifies CASSLYYRGQRLEAFF. Full variable domain (remainder filled in from reference TRBV13 and TRBJ1-1): AAGVIQSPRHLIKEKRETATLKCYPIPRHDTVYWYQQGPGQDPQFLISFYEKMQSDKGSIPDRFSAQQFSDYHSELNMSSLELGDSALYFCASSLYYRGQRLEAFFGQGTRLTVV.

This rearrangement joins TRBV5-5 to TRBJ2-7; D not certain. This CDR3 has 15 amino acids. V lost 4 bases and J lost 3, with 17 bases in between. The germline V gene encodes CDR1 SGHKS and CDR2 YYEKEE (reference sequence). The CDR3 is CASSPRSQLHYEQYF. CDR3 nucleotides: TGTGCCAGCAGCCCGAGATCACAGCTTCACTACGAGCAGTACTTC.

This chain links TRBV7-2 with TRBJ1-6; 7 bases fit TRBD1. There are 16 residues in the CDR3. The J segment lost 7 bases and the V segment lost 1 base, leaving 7 bases of the junction unmatched. In germline, CDR1 is SGHTA, CDR2 FQGNSA. The CDR3 bases are TGTGCCAGCAGCTTAGACTCAGGGGGGTGGAATTCACCCCTCCACTTT. It specifies CASSLDSGGWNSPLHF.

This clone was seen only a few times. This rearrangement joins TRBV10-3 to TRBJ2-1, with 11 bases lining up with TRBD2. This CDR3 has 14 amino acids. In germline, CDR1 is ENHRY, CDR2 SYGVKD. The V and J ends lost 7 bases and 8 bases, in that order; junction bases with no gene match: 7. DNA of the CDR3: TGTGCCATCAACCTTAGCGGGGGGGTGGATGAGCAGTTCTTC. It specifies CAINLSGGVDEQFF.

This clone has just a few counts. The CDR3 bases are TGTGCCAGCAGCTTCTTATTCACCGATGTGCCCCAGCATTTT. The encoded protein is CASSFLFTDVPQHF. The chain has TRBV7-8 and TRBJ1-5; the D is unclear. The V end was cut by 3 bases, the J end by 9 bases, with 15 bases between. Germline CDR1 is SGHVS and CDR2 is FQNEAQ. The CDR3 is 14 amino acids.

The CDR3, as DNA: TGTGCCAGCAGCCCGGGACAGGGTAATTCACCCCTCCACTTT. Translated, it gives CASSPGQGNSPLHF. The chain employs TRBV11-2 and TRBJ1-6; 9 bases agree with TRBD1. The CDR3 sequence is 14 residues long. Germline-derived CDR1 and CDR2 are SGHAT and FQNNGV. V gave up 5 bases and J gave up 6 bases; unmatched junction bases: 2.

The chain combines TRBV13 with TRBJ1-3; D gene uncertain. This CDR3 is 15 amino acids long. Germline V gene lookup returns CDR1 PRHDT and CDR2 FYEKMQ (reference sequence). Trimming pared 3 bases from V and 0 bases from J, leaving 9 bases between. The CDR3, as DNA: TGTGCCAGCAGCTTTTTCCGAGTCTCTGGAAACACCATATATTTT. The encoded protein is CASSFFRVSGNTIYF.

This clone was detected only once. The chain employs TRBV29-1 and TRBJ1-1; tentative D call: TRBD1 (6 bases). The CDR3 contains 12 residues. V lost 7 bases and J 2 bases, leaving 11 bases between the germline ends. In germline, CDR1 is SQVTM, CDR2 ANQGSEA. The DNA of the CDR3 is TGCAGCGCTCGGGACACTAACACTGAAGCTTTCTTT. Translated, it gives CSARDTNTEAFF.

There are a few counts of this clone. The chain uses TRBV19 and TRBJ1-5; D might be TRBD1 (5 bases). There are 15 residues in the CDR3. Trimming pared 6 bases from V and 1 base from J, leaving 13 bases between. Germline CDR1 is LNHDA and CDR2 is SQIVND (reference sequence). The CDR3 here is CASSPGPRSNQPQHF. CDR3 coding DNA: TGTGCCAGTAGCCCGGGACCCAGGAGCAATCAGCCCCAGCATTTT.

The chain joins TRBV19 to TRBJ1-6, with 8 bases that match TRBD1. J was trimmed by 10 bases and V by 5 bases; bases with no gene match: 10. The CDR3 has 15 residues. Looked up from germline, CDR1 is LNHDA and CDR2 is SQIVND (reference sequence). The CDR3 bases are TGTGCCAGTAGTGCCCAGGCAGGGGGCAGGTCACCCCTCCACTTT. It codes for CASSAQAGGRSPLHF.

A word on this clone: This may stem from a read error, because a much larger clone lies one nucleotide away. Other DNA sequences from this sample encode an identical CDR3 as well. This chain joins TRBV19 and TRBJ2-7; D is perhaps TRBD1 (6 bases). From germline, CDR1 is LNHDA and CDR2 SQIVND (reference sequence). CDR3 size: 13 residues. The germline V and J ends were trimmed by 0 bases and 3 bases, with 6 bases remaining between them. CDR3 in amino acids: CASSIEDSYEQYF. CDR3 nucleotides: TGTGCCAGTAGTATAGAGGACAGCTACGAGCAGTACTTC.

The CDR3 here is CASSAGTGGSNQPQHF. The CDR3 DNA reads TGTGCCAGCAGCGCCGGGACAGGTGGTAGCAATCAGCCCCAGCATTTT. J is TRBJ1-5 and V is TRBV7-6, with 8 positions matching TRBD1. The CDR3 sequence is 16 residues long. CDR1 and CDR2 from the germline V gene are SGHVS and FNYEAQ. Unmatched junction bases numbered 6, after V lost 5 bases and J lost 0 bases. The complete variable domain, with remaining parts taken from reference TRBV7-6 and TRBJ1-5, reads GAGVSQSPRYKVTKRGQDVALRCDPISGHVSLYWYRQALGQGPEFLTYFNYEAQQDKSGLPNDRFSAERPEGSISTLTIQRTEQRDSAMYRCASSAGTGGSNQPQHFGDGTRLSIL.

The sample holds one count of this clone. The genes are TRBV7-2 and TRBJ1-5; D remains unclear. The CDR3 has 14 residues. Trimming removed 2 bases at V and 2 bases at J, with 7 bases between. The V gene's germline CDR1 is SGHTA and CDR2 FQGNSA. CDR3 DNA: TGTGCCAGCAGCTTACAACGAGGCAATCAGCCCCAGCATTTT. This codes for CASSLQRGNQPQHF.

This chain connects TRBV5-4 to TRBJ1-6; D uncertain. V lost 4 bases and J 7 bases, leaving 12 bases between the germline ends. The CDR3 sequence is 14 residues long. Germline CDR1 reads SGHNT; CDR2 reads YYREEE (reference sequence). In DNA, the CDR3 is TGTGCCAGCAGCGGACCGAAGCTAAATTCACCCCTCCACTTT. It specifies CASSGPKLNSPLHF.

V usage is TRBV7-2 and J usage is TRBJ2-7; 7 bases agree with TRBD1. CDR1 is SGHTA and CDR2 is FQGNSA in the germline V gene. The CDR3 loop spans 15 amino acids. The trim removed 1 base at V and 0 bases at J, leaving 3 bases unmatched. The CDR3 region has the DNA TGTGCCAGCAGCTTAGGCGACAGGGTCTCCTACGAGCAGTACTTC. Translation gives CASSLGDRVSYEQYF.

This clone showed up just once. V and J are TRBV5-1 and TRBJ2-3, with 11 nucleotides matching TRBD1. The germline V gene has CDR1 SGHRS and CDR2 YFSETQ. J gave up 0 bases and V 3 bases, and 3 bases lay outside the gene matches. This CDR3 region has 16 residues. CDR3: CASSSGQGASTDTQYF. The CDR3 DNA sequence: TGCGCCAGCAGCTCCGGACAGGGGGCTAGCACAGATACGCAGTATTTT.